The 18 T cell receptor beta chains reported below all come from one sample, sequenced in a study of T-cell memory formation after mild COVID-19. TCRdb itself ran the 5' RACE reads through MiXCR, one entry per CDR3 protein. This sample has around 180,000 distinct CDR3 sequences, with 16% found just once. The sequenced sample was PBMCs or a T cell subset sorted from them (not recorded which). The receptors originated from an adult woman who had mild COVID-19 (a few samples of this study predate the infection). Cell type and time point are not known.

This clonotype was found a few times. The genes are TRBV4-1 and TRBJ1-3; D gene uncertain. Trimming took off 1 base at V and 4 bases at J, with 17 bases between the two ends. Looked up from germline, CDR1 is MGHRA and CDR2 is YSYEKL. The length of the CDR3 is 17 residues. The CDR3 is CASSQGLVGQWGNTIYF. The CDR3 DNA reads as TGCGCCAGCAGCCAAGGATTGGTCGGGCAGTGGGGAAACACCATATATTTT.

In this sample, this clonotype turned up a few times. The V and J genes are TRBV18 and TRBJ2-3; D gene unclear. The germline gives CDR1 KGHSH, CDR2 LQKENI. The CDR3 is 14 residues long. Trimming stripped 0 bases from V and 1 base from J, with 5 bases between. CDR3 sequence reads: CASSPPVGTDTQYF. CDR3 nucleotide sequence: TGTGCCAGCTCACCACCGGTAGGCACAGATACGCAGTATTTT.

This clonotype was counted many times. The rearrangement uses TRBV7-2 and TRBJ2-7; D gene unclear. This CDR3 has 11 amino acids. The V gene's germline CDR1 is SGHTA and CDR2 FQGNSA. Between the trimmed V and J ends, which lost 5 bases and 3 bases, there was a span of 5 bases. The chain's CDR3 is CASSPSYEQYF. DNA for the CDR3: TGTGCCAGCAGCCCCAGCTACGAGCAGTACTTC.

The chain has TRBV6-2 or TRBV6-3 and TRBJ2-5, with D perhaps matching TRBD2 (6 bases). Trimming left V 7 bases short and J 4 bases short, with 22 bases between. This CDR3 is 16 amino acids long. CDR1 and CDR2 from the germline V gene are MNHEY and SVGEGT. DNA of the CDR3: TGTGCCAGCACCCAACTATCGACTAGGAGGCCAGAGACCCAGTACTTC. Its translation: CASTQLSTRRPETQYF.

This clonotype was seen repeatedly, ten times or more. This rearrangement joins TRBV7-2 to TRBJ1-1; D remains unclear. The length of the CDR3 is 12 residues. V shed 1 base and J shed 6 bases, with 6 bases lying between them. Germline CDR1 is SGHTA and CDR2 is FQGNSA. The CDR3 sequence is CASSLVVAEAFF. CDR3 DNA sequence: TGTGCCAGCAGCTTAGTGGTCGCTGAAGCTTTCTTT. The variable domain in full, with the rest retrieved from reference TRBV7-2 and TRBJ1-1, is GAGVSQSPSNKVTEKGKDVELRCDPISGHTALYWYRQSLGQGLEFLIYFQGNSAPDKSGLPSDRFSAERTGGSVSTLTIQRTQQEDSAVYLCASSLVVAEAFFGQGTRLTVV.

This clonotype was observed a few times. The J gene is TRBJ2-7, the V gene TRBV20-1; D remains ambiguous. Deletions cut 5 bases from V and 0 bases from J, with 11 bases between. The CDR3 length is 13 residues. Per germline, CDR1 DFQATT and CDR2 SNEGSKA (reference sequence). Here the CDR3 DNA reads TGCAGTGCTGTGACGCCTAGCTCCTACGAGCAGTACTTC. Amino acids: CSAVTPSSYEQYF.

The J gene is TRBJ2-4, the V gene TRBV7-2, with D maybe TRBD2 (5 bases). V lost 5 bases to trimming and J lost 10 bases, with 9 bases between them. Germline V lookup: CDR1 SGHTA, CDR2 FQGNSA. This CDR3 spans 11 amino acids. CDR3 region: CASSLRGIQYF. The CDR3 DNA is TGTGCCAGCAGCCTCCGGGGTATTCAGTACTTC.

This clonotype was detected many times. CDR3 in amino acids: CASSRRWAGELFF. The CDR3 nucleotides are TGTGCCAGCAGCCGGAGATGGGCCGGGGAGCTGTTTTTT. The rearrangement links TRBV11-2 to TRBJ2-2; D gene unclear. The CDR3 length is 13 residues. Per germline, CDR1 SGHAT and CDR2 FQNNGV. Between the trimmed V and J ends, which lost 5 bases and 6 bases, there was a span of 10 bases. Drawing the rest from reference TRBV11-2 and TRBJ2-2, the complete variable domain is EAGVAQSPRYKIIEKRQSVAFWCNPISGHATLYWYQQILGQGPKLLIQFQNNGVVDDSQLPKDRFSAERLKGVDSTLKIQPAKLEDSAVYLCASSRRWAGELFFGEGSRLTVL.

J is TRBJ2-5 and V is TRBV18; TRBD1 matches 7 bases. Germline V gene sequence: CDR1 KGHSH, CDR2 LQKENI. This CDR3 spans 13 amino acids. J lost 1 base, V lost 7 bases, and 3 bases had no gene match. The CDR3 loop reads CASFGTAQETQYF. In nucleotides, the CDR3 is TGTGCCAGCTTCGGGACAGCCCAAGAGACCCAGTACTTC.

This chain joins TRBV30 and TRBJ1-1; D is unresolved. The CDR3 runs to 13 residues. Germline lookup yields CDR1 GTSNPN and CDR2 SVGIG (reference sequence). Trimming cost V 4 bases and J 6 bases, with 15 bases left between them. CDR3 loop: CAWNRALRPEAFF. For the CDR3, the DNA is TGTGCCTGGAATCGGGCCCTTCGCCCTGAAGCTTTCTTT.

The chain employs TRBV5-1 and TRBJ1-1, with unresolved D. This CDR3 is built from 14 residues. V lost 4 bases to trimming and J lost 3 bases, with 13 bases between them. The germline CDR1 and CDR2 sequences are SGHRS and YFSETQ. CDR3 sequence reads: CASSLVPEDTEAFF. Written as DNA, the CDR3 is TGCGCCAGCAGCCTTGTTCCGGAGGACACTGAAGCTTTCTTT.

The rearrangement joins TRBV5-6 to TRBJ1-2, with a tentative D call TRBD1 (5 bases). V was trimmed by 6 bases and J by 4 bases, leaving 13 bases between them. CDR3 length: 13 amino acids. From germline, CDR1 is SGHDT and CDR2 YYEEEE. The CDR3 reads CASIQGFAYGYTF. Written as DNA, the CDR3 is TGTGCCAGCATCCAGGGATTTGCCTATGGCTACACCTTC.

The V gene is TRBV4-3, the J gene TRBJ2-1, with 12 nucleotides matching TRBD2. CDR3 length equals 17 residues. Germline loops: CDR1 LGHNA, CDR2 YSLEER. With 1 base clipped from V and 8 bases from J, the junction kept 9 bases outside the gene matches. This chain's CDR3 is CASSQVRPSGRADEQFF. In DNA, the CDR3 is TGCGCCAGCAGCCAAGTCCGGCCTAGCGGGAGGGCGGATGAGCAGTTCTTC.

This sequence joins TRBV30 and TRBJ2-1; D assignment may be TRBD1 or TRBD2 (5 bases each). This CDR3 comprises 14 residues. CDR1 is GTSNPN and CDR2 is SVGIG in the germline V gene (reference sequence). V was cut by 1 base and J by 7 bases, with 14 bases left in between. CDR3 bases: TGTGCCTGGAGTGCTTTTTGGGGGACGAATGAGCAGTTCTTC. It is translated as CAWSAFWGTNEQFF.

The CDR3 DNA follows: TGTGCCACCAGTGAAACCGGACAGGGAGGTTCCTACGAGCAGTACTTC. Protein: CATSETGQGGSYEQYF. The chain employs TRBV24-1 and TRBJ2-7, with 8 nucleotides matching TRBD1. This CDR3 has 16 residues. The J segment lost 1 base and the V segment lost 4 bases, leaving 8 bases of the junction unmatched. CDR1 and CDR2 from the germline V gene are KGHDR and SFDVKD.

This sequence joins TRBV12-3 or TRBV12-4 and TRBJ2-2, with a possible D match to TRBD2 (5 bases). Trimming stripped 8 bases from V and 0 bases from J, with 13 bases between. The CDR3 spans 15 residues. As DNA, the CDR3 is TGTGCCAGCCAAAAGCGGCAGGCGAACACCGGGGAGCTGTTTTTT. It specifies CASQKRQANTGELFF.

The V call is TRBV27, the J call TRBJ1-5; D is perhaps TRBD1 (5 bases). CDR1 is MNHEY and CDR2 is SMNVEV in the germline V gene (reference sequence). With 3 bases removed from V and 6 bases from J, the gap between germline ends came to 12 bases. This CDR3 is built from 14 residues. The CDR3 DNA is TGTGCCAGCAGTTTGGGCAGGGACTTTCAGCCCCAGCATTTT. Amino acids: CASSLGRDFQPQHF.

The sample holds a few counts of this clonotype. V is TRBV2 and J is TRBJ2-7; TRBD2 matches 10 bases. In germline, CDR1 is SNHLY, CDR2 FYNNEI. V trimming: 4 bases; J trimming: 0 bases; junction bases outside the gene matches: 3. The CDR3 contains 15 residues. CDR3 sequence reads: CASSGRLAGSYEQYF. The CDR3, as DNA: TGTGCCAGCAGTGGTCGACTAGCGGGCTCCTACGAGCAGTACTTC.